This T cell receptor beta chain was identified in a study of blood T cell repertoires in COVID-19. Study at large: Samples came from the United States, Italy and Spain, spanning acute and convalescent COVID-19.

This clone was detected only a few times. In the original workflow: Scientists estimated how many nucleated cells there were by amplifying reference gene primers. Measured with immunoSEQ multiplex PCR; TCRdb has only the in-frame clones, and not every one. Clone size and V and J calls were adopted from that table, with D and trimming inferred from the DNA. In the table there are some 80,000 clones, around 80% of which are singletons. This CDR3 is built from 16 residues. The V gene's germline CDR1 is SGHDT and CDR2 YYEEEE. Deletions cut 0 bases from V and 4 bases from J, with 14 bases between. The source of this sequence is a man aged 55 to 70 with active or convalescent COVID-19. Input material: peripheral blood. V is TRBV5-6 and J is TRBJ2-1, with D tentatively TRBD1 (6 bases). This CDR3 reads CASSLVGTQGYNEQFF. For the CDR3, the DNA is TGTGCCAGCAGCTTGGTAGGGACCCAGGGGTACAATGAGCAGTTCTTC.